This T cell receptor beta chain was retrieved from a study of shared clonotypes between healthy human individuals. The CDR3 consists of 9 residues. Trimming pared 8 bases from V and 8 bases from J, leaving 4 bases between. CDR1 MDHEN and CDR2 SYDVKM come from the germline V gene. Here immunoSEQ multiplex PCR was the method, and the copy in TCRdb shows in-frame clones only, minus some. The sample holds roughly 2,300,000 clones; 85% to 95% are singletons and the top ten take 0.3% to 0.4%. Sequencing was carried out using naive CD4+ T cells from PBMCs. Sample subset: CD45RA+ positively selected. The chain carries TRBV28 and TRBJ2-4; no definite D call. The receptor's source is a man between 18 and 29 years old in good health. Some clones in this sample may be carry-over from other donors' samples. CDR3 sequence: CASRDIQYF. DNA for the CDR3: TGTGCCAGCCGGGACATTCAGTACTTC. Filled out from reference TRBV28 and TRBJ2-4, the complete variable domain reads DVKVTQSSRYLVKRTGEKVFLECVQDMDHENMFWYRQDPGLGLRLIYFSYDVKMKEKGDIPEGYSVSREKKERFSLILESASTNQTSMYLCASRDIQYFGAGTRLSVL.